This TCR beta chain was identified in a study of vaccination effects on CD4 cells after COVID-19. Sequencing followed a ViraFEST assay step that expanded antigen-specific CD4+ T cells with viral peptide pools. CD4+ T cells were isolated after nine to ten days of culture. Every well got over 1.5 million PBMC, which were grown with around 10 IU/ml IL-2 and roughly 10 ug/ml peptides. Cultures got half-medium changes with IL-2 on days 3 and 7. The method was immunoSEQ multiplex PCR; TCRdb's version includes in-frame clones alone and lacks a portion of them. Altogether tens of thousands of clones are present, roughly 76% being singletons, with the ten largest covering more than 2%. The CDR3 loop spans 15 amino acids. Germline V lookup: CDR1 MNHEY, CDR2 SVGAGI. Trimming stripped 6 bases from V and 0 bases from J, with 13 bases between. Study-wide findings and caveats: Convalescent patients numbered few in the study; early post-infection timepoints were missing entirely. In the late period after vaccination, infection- and vaccine-induced clones contracted markedly.

Turning to this clone: Its antigen is undetermined.

The chain employs TRBV6-5 and TRBJ2-3; D ambiguous. The source was CD4+ T cells from PBMCs cultured with HCoV-229E spike peptides, collected before COVID-19 vaccination. This TCR came from a human donor who received a COVID-19 vaccine. The CDR3 loop is CASRKGFYSTDTQYF. CDR3 DNA sequence: TGTGCCAGCAGGAAAGGATTCTATAGCACAGATACGCAGTATTTT.